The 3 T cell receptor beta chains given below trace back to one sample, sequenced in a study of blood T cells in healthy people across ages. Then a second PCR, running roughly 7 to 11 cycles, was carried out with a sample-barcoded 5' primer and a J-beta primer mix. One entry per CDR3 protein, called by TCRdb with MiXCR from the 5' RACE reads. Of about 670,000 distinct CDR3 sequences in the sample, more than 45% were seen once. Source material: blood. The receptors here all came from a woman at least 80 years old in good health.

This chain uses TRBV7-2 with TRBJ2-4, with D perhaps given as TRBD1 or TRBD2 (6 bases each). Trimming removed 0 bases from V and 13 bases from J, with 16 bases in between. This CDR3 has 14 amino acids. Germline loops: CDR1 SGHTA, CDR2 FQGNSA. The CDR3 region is CASSLASGARAQYF. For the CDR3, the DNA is TGTGCCAGCAGCTTAGCGTCGGGGGCCCGAGCGCAGTACTTC.

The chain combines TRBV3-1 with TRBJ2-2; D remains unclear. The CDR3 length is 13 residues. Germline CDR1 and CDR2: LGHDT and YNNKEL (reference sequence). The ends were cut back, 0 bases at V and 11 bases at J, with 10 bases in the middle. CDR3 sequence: CASSQEGLGELFF. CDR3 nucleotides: TGTGCCAGCAGCCAAGAAGGGCTCGGAGAGCTGTTTTTT.

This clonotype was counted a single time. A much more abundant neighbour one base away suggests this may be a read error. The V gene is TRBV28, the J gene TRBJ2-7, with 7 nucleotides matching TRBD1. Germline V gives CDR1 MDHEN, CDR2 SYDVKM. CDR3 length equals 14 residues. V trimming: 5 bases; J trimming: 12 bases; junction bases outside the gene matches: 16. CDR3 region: CASSRTGSQETRYF. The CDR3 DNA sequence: TGTGCCAGCAGTCGGACAGGTTCGCAAGAGACCCGGTACTTC.